The T cell receptor (beta chain) under discussion was sequenced for a study of tumor-infiltrating lymphocytes in oesophageal squamous cell carcinoma. This clonotype was seen many times. Trimming stripped 4 bases from V and 7 bases from J, with 21 bases between. Germline loops: CDR1 SGHNT, CDR2 YYREEE (reference sequence). This CDR3 has 15 residues. One entry per CDR3 protein results from TCRdb running MiXCR on the PCR reads. The sample shows roughly 10,000 distinct CDR3 sequences, under 70% of them seen only once. Sequencing input: esophageal tumor tissue. This chain uses TRBV5-4 with TRBJ2-7; a weak D match, TRBD2 (6 bases). The origin of this receptor is a female donor with esophageal squamous cell carcinoma. In nucleotides, the CDR3 is TGTGCCAGCAGCCCCGTATCTGCGCGGGATAATGAGCAGTACTTC. It translates to CASSPVSARDNEQYF.